Each of the 16 T cell receptor beta chains below was sequenced from the same sample in a study of metastatic and nonmetastatic thyroid tumors. There were no patients who had received any treatment before thyroid surgery. TCRdb re-processed the PCR reads through MiXCR. Here the sample spans 8,000 to 9,500 clones, around 33% being singletons. Sequencing used tumor tissue. All receptors come from a female donor with papillary thyroid cancer or a benign thyroid nodule (not recorded which). Some clones in this sample may be carry-over from other donors' samples.

This clone appeared a few times. This chain connects TRBV29-1 to TRBJ1-1; no definite D call. Trimming took 3 bases from V and 4 from J, leaving 12 bases between them. CDR1 and CDR2 from the germline V gene are SQVTM and ANQGSEA. CDR3 length: 13 amino acids. As DNA, the CDR3 is TGCAGCGTTGATGACAATAAGAGCACTGAAGCTTTCTTT. Translation: CSVDDNKSTEAFF.

In its sample, this clone was seen a few times. The J gene is TRBJ2-7, the V gene TRBV7-9, with D possibly matching TRBD2 (5 bases). The V end was cut by 6 bases, the J end by 5 bases, with 11 bases between. The CDR3 covers 12 residues. Germline loops: CDR1 SEHNR, CDR2 FQNEAQ (reference sequence). CDR3 region: CASRGTSDEQYF. CDR3 nucleotides: TGTGCCAGCAGGGGAACTAGTGACGAGCAGTACTTC. The full variable domain, its missing parts supplied by reference TRBV7-9 and TRBJ2-7, is DTGVSQNPRHKITKRGQNVTFRCDPISEHNRLYWYRQTLGQGPEFLTYFQNEAQLEKSRLLSDRFSAERPKGSFSTLEIQRTEQGDSAMYLCASRGTSDEQYFGPGTRLTVT.

The chain couples TRBV11-3 to TRBJ2-7; 7 nucleotides agree with TRBD1. V trimming: 4 bases; J trimming: 0 bases; junction bases outside the gene matches: 6. Germline CDR1 SGHNT, CDR2 YENEEA. This CDR3 has 15 amino acids. Written as DNA, the CDR3 is TGTGCCAGCAGCTCCCGGGGACAGCCCTCCTACGAGCAGTACTTC. Its protein product is CASSSRGQPSYEQYF.

The gene calls are TRBV5-6 and TRBJ1-3, with D hard to call. V lost 2 bases and J 0 bases, leaving 6 bases between the germline ends. CDR1 and CDR2 from the germline V gene are SGHDT and YYEEEE. CDR3 length: 14 residues. CDR3 nucleotides: TGTGCCAGCAGCTTTGGGGACTCTGGAAACACCATATATTTT. It is translated as CASSFGDSGNTIYF.

This clone was observed a handful of times. This chain connects TRBV27 to TRBJ2-7; 14 bases agree with TRBD2. The CDR3 consists of 14 residues. J gave up 2 bases and V 8 bases, and 2 bases lay outside the gene matches. Germline CDR1 MNHEY, CDR2 SMNVEV (reference sequence). CDR3: CASRLAGGTYEQYF. Here the CDR3 DNA reads TGTGCCAGCCGACTAGCGGGAGGGACCTACGAGCAGTACTTC.

The J gene is TRBJ2-7, the V gene TRBV28, with D possibly matching TRBD2 (5 bases). Trimming shortened V by 5 bases and J by 2 bases, and 13 bases separated the two germline ends. This CDR3 is 14 amino acids long. Germline V lookup: CDR1 MDHEN, CDR2 SYDVKM. In DNA form, the CDR3 reads TGTGCCAGCAGTCGACCCGGAGGTCCCTACGAGCAGTACTTC. Residues: CASSRPGGPYEQYF.

This clone has just a few counts. The chain employs TRBV20-1 and TRBJ2-7, with 9 bases fitting TRBD2. V was clipped by 0 bases and J by 0 bases; unmatched bases: 3. CDR3 size: 15 residues. The germline CDR1 and CDR2 sequences are DFQATT and SNEGSKA (reference sequence). CDR3 nucleotides: TGCAGTGCTAGAGAGGGTAGCGGGAGCTCCTACGAGCAGTACTTC. Residues: CSAREGSGSSYEQYF.

This clone was counted ten times or more. In DNA form, the CDR3 reads TGTGCCAGCAGCGTAGGGGGTAGCACAGATACGCAGTATTTT. Encoded protein: CASSVGGSTDTQYF. V gene TRBV9 combines with J gene TRBJ2-3; D is unresolved. Trimming stripped 0 bases from V and 0 bases from J, with 5 bases between. This CDR3 is built from 14 residues. Germline CDR1 SGDLS, CDR2 YYNGEE.

The V gene is TRBV6-1, the J gene TRBJ2-2, with TRBD1 matching over 7 bases. The CDR3 loop spans 16 amino acids. CDR1 and CDR2 (germline): MNHNS, SASEGT. V shed 7 bases and J 5 bases; nucleotides not matched to a gene: 13. The CDR3 DNA is TGTGCCAGCACCCCACTACAGGGGATAAAGACCGGGGAGCTGTTTTTT. Residues: CASTPLQGIKTGELFF.

This clone is labeled as medium-sized. CDR3 loop: CASSYSGLEQYF. Here the CDR3 DNA reads TGTGCCAGCAGTTACTCAGGACTCGAGCAGTACTTC. This chain connects TRBV6-5 to TRBJ2-7, with D possibly matching TRBD2 (5 bases). The germline V gene has CDR1 MNHEY and CDR2 SVGAGI. The CDR3 contains 12 residues. Trimming cost V 0 bases and J 6 bases, with 6 bases left between them.

This clone was detected a few times. In DNA, the CDR3 is TGTGCCACCAGTGACATAGAAAGGGACAGCAATGAGCAGTTCTTC. Translation: CATSDIERDSNEQFF. The rearrangement links TRBV24-1 to TRBJ2-1; 7 nucleotides match TRBD1. Trimming removed 4 bases from V and 6 bases from J; junction bases left unmatched: 8. The CDR3 is 15 residues long. From germline, CDR1 is KGHDR and CDR2 SFDVKD.

The V gene is TRBV6-2 or TRBV6-3, the J gene TRBJ2-7, with 10 bases lining up with TRBD2. CDR1 is MNHEY, CDR2 SVGEGT, per germline. V gave up 6 bases and J gave up 5 bases; unmatched junction bases: 7. The CDR3 loop spans 14 amino acids. The CDR3 sequence is CASRRTSGRHEQYF. The DNA of the CDR3 is TGTGCCAGCAGGCGGACTAGCGGACGCCACGAGCAGTACTTC.

The chain has TRBV11-2 and TRBJ2-7; D is possibly TRBD1 (6 bases). Germline CDR1 is SGHAT and CDR2 is FQNNGV. V lost 5 bases, J lost 2 bases, and 16 bases lay in between. This CDR3 region has 15 residues. The DNA of the CDR3 is TGTGCCAGCAGCAAACCCGGACAGAGAGCCTACGAGCAGTACTTC. Protein: CASSKPGQRAYEQYF.

In its sample, this clone was seen a few times. The rearrangement uses TRBV2 and TRBJ2-7; 12 bases are shared with TRBD2. Germline values: CDR1 SNHLY, CDR2 FYNNEI. This CDR3 spans 15 amino acids. Losses at the gene ends were 6 bases for V and 5 bases for J; bases not matched to a gene: 8. The CDR3 is CASSGGLAGRNEQYF. CDR3 DNA sequence: TGTGCCAGCAGCGGAGGACTAGCGGGAAGGAACGAGCAGTACTTC. Combining the CDR3 with reference TRBV2 and TRBJ2-7 gives the whole variable domain EPEVTQTPSHQVTQMGQEVILRCVPISNHLYFYWYRQILGQKVEFLVSFYNNEISEKSEIFDDQFSVERPDGSNFTLKIRSTKLEDSAMYFCASSGGLAGRNEQYFGPGTRLTVT.

This clone turned up a few times. The V call is TRBV28, the J call TRBJ1-1; weak D call: TRBD1 (5 bases). Trimming removed 2 bases at V and 6 bases at J, with 10 bases between. The CDR3 extends over 13 amino acids. The germline gives CDR1 MDHEN, CDR2 SYDVKM. The CDR3 region has the DNA TGTGCCAGCAGTTTAAGCGCGACAGCTGAAGCTTTCTTT. As protein: CASSLSATAEAFF.

This clone was counted at least ten times. V and J are TRBV30 and TRBJ2-6; D is uncertain. Germline CDR1 reads GTSNPN; CDR2 reads SVGIG (reference sequence). The CDR3 spans 14 residues. Trimming left V 8 bases short and J 4 bases short, with 15 bases between. For the CDR3, the DNA is TGTGCCGGGATGGGGTTAACGGGGGCCAACGTCCTGACTTTC. Translating it yields CAGMGLTGANVLTF.